The 31 T cell receptor beta chains presented below share a single source sample, sequenced in a study of T cell repertoires in cytomegalovirus infection. One entry per CDR3 protein, called by TCRdb with MiXCR from the reads. Here the sample spans about 260,000 distinct CDR3 sequences, roughly an eighth being singletons. Sequencing used PBMCs. These receptors all stem from a human donor in good health (CMV status not recorded). Some clones in this sample may be carry-over from other donors' samples.

In its sample, this clonotype was seen a few times. This chain connects TRBV20-1 to TRBJ1-2; D is undetermined. Germline-derived CDR1 and CDR2 are DFQATT and SNEGSKA (reference sequence). The CDR3 consists of 13 residues. V lost 1 base to trimming and J lost 3 bases, with 9 bases between them. The CDR3 loop is CSARVSSDYGYTF. DNA for the CDR3: TGCAGTGCTAGAGTCTCTTCTGACTATGGCTACACCTTC.

The chain uses TRBV6-2 or TRBV6-3 and TRBJ1-2, with D hard to call. Trimming shortened V by 3 bases and J by 6 bases, and 11 bases separated the two germline ends. The germline gives CDR1 MNHEY, CDR2 SVGEGT. CDR3 length equals 13 residues. The CDR3 coding sequence is TGTGCCAGCAGTTATGAAGAAGTGGATGGCTACACCTTC. Amino acids: CASSYEEVDGYTF.

This clonotype was counted between two and nine times. The rearrangement uses TRBV14 and TRBJ2-7, with 10 bases identical to TRBD2. Germline CDR1 is SGHDN and CDR2 is FVKESK. V trimming: 3 bases; J trimming: 0 bases; junction bases outside the gene matches: 2. The CDR3 has 15 amino acids. CDR3 DNA: TGTGCCAGCAGCCACACTAGCGGGGACTCCTACGAGCAGTACTTC. Translated: CASSHTSGDSYEQYF. The full variable domain, completed using reference TRBV14 and TRBJ2-7, is EAGVTQFPSHSVIEKGQTVTLRCDPISGHDNLYWYRRVMGKEIKFLLHFVKESKQDESGMPNNRFLAERTGGTYSTLKVQPAELEDSGVYFCASSHTSGDSYEQYFGPGTRLTVT.

The rearrangement joins TRBV25-1 to TRBJ1-3, with a possible D match to TRBD1 (5 bases). From germline, CDR1 is MGHDK and CDR2 SYGVNS. This CDR3 spans 14 amino acids. The V and J ends lost 7 bases and 1 base respectively, with 11 bases between them. Here the CDR3 reads CASKEQESGNTIYF. The DNA of the CDR3 is TGTGCCAGCAAAGAACAGGAGTCTGGAAACACCATATATTTT.

The J gene is TRBJ2-6, the V gene TRBV5-4; D call uncertain. The CDR3 runs to 14 residues. V lost 4 bases and J 4 bases, leaving 9 bases between the germline ends. The germline V gene has CDR1 SGHNT and CDR2 YYREEE (reference sequence). This chain's CDR3 is CASSVRSGANVLTF. For the CDR3, the DNA is TGTGCCAGCAGCGTACGATCCGGGGCCAACGTCCTGACTTTC. The complete variable domain, with remaining parts taken from reference TRBV5-4 and TRBJ2-6, reads ETGVTQSPTHLIKTRGQQVTLRCSSQSGHNTVSWYQQALGQGPQFIFQYYREEENGRGNFPPRFSGLQFPNYSSELNVNALELDDSALYLCASSVRSGANVLTFGAGSRLTVL.

The chain uses TRBV14 and TRBJ2-1; 7 bases agree with TRBD1. Germline trimming cut 4 bases from V and 8 bases from J; bases unmatched to any gene: 11. The CDR3 covers 15 residues. Germline CDR1 reads SGHDN; CDR2 reads FVKESK. CDR3 DNA: TGTGCCAGCAGCCCCGGACAGGTAAATGGAGATGAGCAGTTCTTC. The encoded protein is CASSPGQVNGDEQFF.

This clonotype was counted many times. The rearrangement joins TRBV7-8 to TRBJ2-1, with D maybe TRBD2 (6 bases). Germline V gives CDR1 SGHVS, CDR2 FQNEAQ. Trimming left V 1 base short and J 0 bases short, with 13 bases between. CDR3 length: 17 amino acids. In DNA, the CDR3 is TGTGCCAGCAGCTTAGATCAGGGAGGAAGCTCCTACAATGAGCAGTTCTTC. It specifies CASSLDQGGSSYNEQFF.

This clonotype was seen many times. This chain connects TRBV6-1 to TRBJ1-2; D remains unclear. This CDR3 is built from 13 residues. Trimming stripped 6 bases from V and 4 bases from J, with 12 bases between. Germline values: CDR1 MNHNS, CDR2 SASEGT. CDR3 amino acids: CASRLGGTYGYTF. The CDR3 DNA reads as TGTGCCAGCAGGCTTGGCGGTACCTATGGCTACACCTTC.

This clonotype was recorded at least ten times. The chain carries TRBV7-3 and TRBJ1-1; D ambiguous. The V end lost 1 base, the J end lost 3 bases, and 6 bases lay between the germline ends. Germline assignment: CDR1 SGHTA and CDR2 FQGTGA. The CDR3 extends over 13 amino acids. The DNA of the CDR3 is TGTGCCAGCAGCTTAATGCTGGACACTGAAGCTTTCTTT. This sequence encodes CASSLMLDTEAFF. Based on the CDR3 plus reference TRBV7-3 and TRBJ1-1, the full variable domain is GAGVSQTPSNKVTEKGKYVELRCDPISGHTALYWYRQSLGQGPEFLIYFQGTGAADDSGLPNDRFFAVRPEGSVSTLKIQRTERGDSAVYLCASSLMLDTEAFFGQGTRLTVV.

About this clonotype: Since the CDR3 does not end with the conserved phenylalanine or tryptophan, this likely comes from a read error. The CDR3 sequence: CASSEPDGPYEQYS. The DNA for the CDR3 is TGTGCCAGCTCCGAACCCGACGGACCCTACGAGCAGTACTCC. The V gene is TRBV6-2 or TRBV6-3, the J gene TRBJ2-7; D unclear. V lost 8 bases and J 2 bases, leaving 16 bases between the germline ends. The CDR3 totals 14 residues. Germline assignment: CDR1 MNHEY and CDR2 SVGEGT.

The chain combines TRBV7-9 with TRBJ2-3; 9 bases map to TRBD2. The CDR3 runs to 14 residues. V was clipped by 5 bases and J by 4 bases; unmatched bases: 4. Germline lookup yields CDR1 SEHNR and CDR2 FQNEAQ (reference sequence). DNA of the CDR3: TGTGCCAGCAGCCCCCTAGCGGGGTCAGATACGCAGTATTTT. Protein sequence: CASSPLAGSDTQYF.

The chain employs TRBV20-1 and TRBJ2-1; TRBD2 might be the D (5 bases). The CDR3 has 16 amino acids. V lost 0 bases and J 10 bases, leaving 22 bases between the germline ends. CDR1 DFQATT and CDR2 SNEGSKA come from the germline V gene (reference sequence). CDR3 sequence (DNA): TGCAGTGCTAGAGATCGGGCCGGATTTACGGAGGCCGAGCAGTTCTTC. This translates into CSARDRAGFTEAEQFF.

The chain carries TRBV6-6 and TRBJ2-6; D is uncertain. Trimming took off 5 bases at V and 0 bases at J, with 8 bases between the two ends. The germline V gene has CDR1 MNHNY and CDR2 SVGAGI (reference sequence). This CDR3 spans 15 amino acids. DNA of the CDR3: TGTGCCAGCAGTAGGGCCCTCTCTGGGGCCAACGTCCTGACTTTC. Amino acid sequence: CASSRALSGANVLTF.

The rearrangement uses TRBV7-2 and TRBJ1-2, with D possibly matching TRBD1 (6 bases). The CDR3 contains 15 residues. Germline CDR1 reads SGHTA; CDR2 reads FQGNSA. V was clipped by 5 bases and J by 4 bases, with 17 bases between them. The CDR3 sequence: CASSPTQGRSYGYTF. Here the CDR3 DNA reads TGTGCCAGCAGCCCAACACAGGGTCGAAGCTATGGCTACACCTTC. Full variable domain (remainder filled in from reference TRBV7-2 and TRBJ1-2): GAGVSQSPSNKVTEKGKDVELRCDPISGHTALYWYRQSLGQGLEFLIYFQGNSAPDKSGLPSDRFSAERTGGSVSTLTIQRTQQEDSAVYLCASSPTQGRSYGYTFGSGTRLTVV.

This clonotype was counted a few times. This chain joins TRBV4-2 and TRBJ1-5; the match to TRBD1 covers 7 bases. The CDR3 loop spans 15 amino acids. The germline CDR1 and CDR2 sequences are LGHNA and YNFKEQ. With V trimmed by 0 bases and J by 5 bases, 4 bases remained unmatched. DNA of the CDR3: TGTGCCAGCAGCCAAGATAAGGGGGCCCATCAGCCCCAGCATTTT. It is translated as CASSQDKGAHQPQHF.

This clonotype was found a few times. The chain employs TRBV15 and TRBJ2-7; 8 bases are a match to TRBD2. CDR3 size: 15 residues. Trimming cost V 3 bases and J 2 bases; bases outside gene matches: 6. In germline, CDR1 is LNHNV, CDR2 YYDKDF (reference sequence). CDR3 amino acids: CATSRGSGETYEQYF. In DNA, the CDR3 is TGTGCCACCAGCAGGGGTAGCGGGGAAACCTACGAGCAGTACTTC.

This clonotype has ten or more counts. The chain employs TRBV10-3 and TRBJ1-4; D unresolved. The CDR3 sequence is 13 residues long. V was clipped by 10 bases and J by 0 bases, with 9 bases between them. CDR1 is ENHRY and CDR2 is SYGVKD in the germline V gene. In DNA, the CDR3 is TGTGCCACCCAAGGGACAACTAATGAAAAACTGTTTTTT. Protein sequence: CATQGTTNEKLFF.

There are a few counts of this clonotype. The chain uses TRBV3-1 and TRBJ2-2; D not resolved. Germline CDR1 is LGHDT and CDR2 is YNNKEL (reference sequence). This CDR3 region has 13 residues. V lost 3 bases, J lost 4 bases, and 6 bases lay in between. The CDR3 region has the DNA TGTGCCAGCAGCCATAGTAGCACCGGGGAGCTGTTTTTT. This sequence encodes CASSHSSTGELFF. The full variable domain, in which reference TRBV3-1 and TRBJ2-2 provide the parts outside the CDR3, is DTAVSQTPKYLVTQMGNDKSIKCEQNLGHDTMYWYKQDSKKFLKIMFSYNNKELIINETVPNRFSPKSPDKAHLNLHINSLELGDSAVYFCASSHSSTGELFFGEGSRLTVL.

This clonotype appeared a few times. The chain uses TRBV7-9 and TRBJ2-5; D perhaps matches TRBD2 (5 bases). The germline V gene encodes CDR1 SEHNR and CDR2 FQNEAQ (reference sequence). The V end lost 7 bases, the J end lost 4 bases, and 13 bases lay between the germline ends. This CDR3 contains 13 residues. CDR3 in amino acids: CASTLDFPETQYF. CDR3 in DNA: TGTGCCAGCACCCTGGACTTTCCAGAGACCCAGTACTTC.

This clonotype was counted a few times. The chain joins TRBV6-6 to TRBJ1-5, with 11 bases fitting TRBD1. This CDR3 spans 17 amino acids. Germline CDR1 is MNHNY and CDR2 is SVGAGI (reference sequence). After removal of 0 bases from V and 4 bases from J, the junction contained 5 bases not matched to a gene. The CDR3 nucleotides are TGTGCCAGCAGTTACTCTGGGACAGGGGGGAAAAATCAGCCCCAGCATTTT. This gives the protein CASSYSGTGGKNQPQHF.

This chain connects TRBV6-2 or TRBV6-3 to TRBJ1-5, with TRBD1 matching 8 bases. CDR3 length: 15 amino acids. Germline V gene data show CDR1 as MNHEY and CDR2 as SVGEGT. V dropped 6 bases and J dropped 5; count of bases not matched to a gene: 9. The CDR3 sequence is CASSPSGQAYQPQHF. CDR3 in DNA: TGTGCCAGCAGCCCATCGGGACAGGCTTATCAGCCCCAGCATTTT.

Only a few counts were recorded for this clonotype. The V and J genes are TRBV12-5 and TRBJ2-6; possible D gene TRBD1, 5 bases. This CDR3 spans 19 amino acids. Germline values: CDR1 LGHNT, CDR2 FRNRAP. The V gene lost 5 bases and the J gene lost 0 bases, with 20 bases spanning the gap. The CDR3 DNA is TGTGCTAGTGGTCTGTTCCAGGGTGGGGCCCACTCTGGGGCCAACGTCCTGACTTTC. This sequence encodes CASGLFQGGAHSGANVLTF.

In its sample, this clonotype was seen a few times. The chain couples TRBV9 to TRBJ2-3; 12 bases are shared with TRBD1. V shed 4 bases, J shed 6 bases, and the junction held 9 bases outside the gene matches. The CDR3 extends over 16 amino acids. The V gene's germline CDR1 is SGDLS and CDR2 YYNGEE. The CDR3 DNA is TGTGCCAGCAGCCCCAGACTGGGACAGGGGGCTGATACGCAGTATTTT. Its protein product is CASSPRLGQGADTQYF.

The CDR3 loop reads CSARVPSFGTDTQYF. DNA of the CDR3: TGCAGTGCTAGAGTCCCTAGCTTTGGCACAGATACGCAGTATTTT. The rearrangement uses TRBV20-1 and TRBJ2-3; maybe TRBD2 (5 bases). The CDR3 covers 15 residues. Per the germline V gene, CDR1 is DFQATT and CDR2 is SNEGSKA (reference sequence). V lost 1 base to trimming and J lost 1 base, with 12 bases between them.

This clonotype was observed many times. The V and J genes are TRBV6-1 and TRBJ2-1; unclear D gene. Germline loops: CDR1 MNHNS, CDR2 SASEGT. Trimming shortened V by 6 bases and J by 4 bases, and 16 bases separated the two germline ends. CDR3 length: 15 amino acids. DNA of the CDR3: TGTGCCAGCAGCCCCCCTGACGAGAGATACAATGAGCAGTTCTTC. Its protein product is CASSPPDERYNEQFF.

In its sample, this clonotype was seen a few times. The chain employs TRBV7-6 and TRBJ2-7; D is perhaps TRBD1 (5 bases). With 1 base removed from V and 11 bases from J, the gap between germline ends came to 9 bases. The CDR3 runs 11 residues. Germline CDR1 reads SGHVS; CDR2 reads FNYEAQ. Written as DNA, the CDR3 is TGTGCCAGCAGCTTAGAGGGGAATGAGTACTTC. It yields the protein CASSLEGNEYF.

This clonotype has a count of ten or more. CDR3 sequence (DNA): TGTGCCAGCAGTACCCCCGGACAGTCCACCCCATACGAGCAGTACTTC. Translating gives CASSTPGQSTPYEQYF. This chain uses TRBV6-2 or TRBV6-3 with TRBJ2-7, with TRBD1 as a possible D gene (6 bases). V lost 5 bases and J lost 4, with 21 bases in between. Germline V lookup: CDR1 MNHEY, CDR2 SVGEGT. CDR3 length: 16 residues.

This clonotype was seen only a few times. The V call is TRBV19, the J call TRBJ1-6, with unresolved D. This CDR3 has 15 amino acids. Germline V gene sequence: CDR1 LNHDA, CDR2 SQIVND (reference sequence). Deletions cut 1 base from V and 10 bases from J, with 14 bases between. Here the CDR3 reads CASSIVGLDGSPLHF. Written as DNA, the CDR3 is TGTGCCAGTAGTATAGTCGGGCTAGACGGCTCACCCCTCCACTTT.

This clonotype has a count of ten or more. This chain joins TRBV28 and TRBJ2-7; tentatively, D is TRBD2 (5 bases). The CDR3 consists of 12 residues. CDR1 and CDR2 (germline): MDHEN, SYDVKM. V shed 5 bases and J shed 6 bases, with 11 bases lying between them. DNA of the CDR3: TGTGCCAGCAGTCTTCGACGGGGCGAGCAGTACTTC. Its translation: CASSLRRGEQYF.

J is TRBJ1-4 and V is TRBV29-1, with TRBD1 as a possible D gene (6 bases). Germline V gene lookup returns CDR1 SQVTM and CDR2 ANQGSEA. Trimming took 0 bases from V and 8 from J, leaving 13 bases between them. The length of the CDR3 is 14 residues. In DNA, the CDR3 is TGCAGCGTTGAAGAGCGAGACAGGAGCGAAAAACTGTTTTTT. Its protein is CSVEERDRSEKLFF.

The chain is built from TRBV20-1 and TRBJ1-2; the D is unclear. Per the germline V gene, CDR1 is DFQATT and CDR2 is SNEGSKA (reference sequence). The length of the CDR3 is 16 residues. V gave up 8 bases and J gave up 6 bases, with 28 bases separating them. The chain's CDR3 is CSTPSVLLRTLDGYTF. The CDR3 nucleotides are TGCAGTACCCCTTCAGTCTTATTACGGACCCTAGATGGCTACACCTTC.